The sequence of this T cell receptor beta chain was determined in a study of control samples from healthy donors and cancer patients. Profiled with immunoSEQ multiplex PCR; TCRdb holds only in-frame clones, not every one. The sample has 110,000 to 150,000 clones; about 90% are singletons. V lost 5 bases and J 7 bases, leaving 11 bases between the germline ends. The CDR3 contains 12 residues. Germline lookup yields CDR1 MGHDK and CDR2 SYGVNS. The V and J genes are TRBV25-1 and TRBJ1-2, with D possibly matching TRBD1 (5 bases). The source of this sequence is a man between 18 and 29 years old in good health. The specimen was blood. CDR3 in DNA: TGTGCCAGCAGTTCCGGGACTCGTGGCTACACCTTC. Protein sequence: CASSSGTRGYTF.